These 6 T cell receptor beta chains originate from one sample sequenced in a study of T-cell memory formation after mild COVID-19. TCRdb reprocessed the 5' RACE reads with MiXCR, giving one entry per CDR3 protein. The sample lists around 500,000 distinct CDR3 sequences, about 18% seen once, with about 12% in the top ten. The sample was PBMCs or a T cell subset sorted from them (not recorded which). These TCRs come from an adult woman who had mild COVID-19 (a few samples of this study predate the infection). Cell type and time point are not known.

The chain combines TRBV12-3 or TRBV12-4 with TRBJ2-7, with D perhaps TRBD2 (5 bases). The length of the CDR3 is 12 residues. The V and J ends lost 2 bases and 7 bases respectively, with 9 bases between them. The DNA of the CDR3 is TGTGCCAGCAGTTTATCGAGGGTAGAGCAGTACTTC. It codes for CASSLSRVEQYF.

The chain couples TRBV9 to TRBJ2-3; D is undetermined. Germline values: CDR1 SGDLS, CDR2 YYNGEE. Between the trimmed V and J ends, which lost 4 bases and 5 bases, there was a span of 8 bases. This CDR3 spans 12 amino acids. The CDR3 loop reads CASSHMGDTQYF. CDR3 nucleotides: TGTGCCAGCAGCCACATGGGAGATACGCAGTATTTT. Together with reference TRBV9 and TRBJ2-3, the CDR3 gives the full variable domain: DSGVTQTPKHLITATGQRVTLRCSPRSGDLSVYWYQQSLDQGLQFLIQYYNGEERAKGNILERFSAQQFPDLHSELNLSSLELGDSALYFCASSHMGDTQYFGPGTRLTVL.

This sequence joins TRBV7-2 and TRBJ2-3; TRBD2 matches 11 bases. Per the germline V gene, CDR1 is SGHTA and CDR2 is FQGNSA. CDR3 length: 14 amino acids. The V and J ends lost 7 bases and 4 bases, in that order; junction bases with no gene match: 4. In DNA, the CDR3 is TGTGCCAGCACCCTAGCGGGAGGTTCAGATACGCAGTATTTT. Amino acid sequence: CASTLAGGSDTQYF.

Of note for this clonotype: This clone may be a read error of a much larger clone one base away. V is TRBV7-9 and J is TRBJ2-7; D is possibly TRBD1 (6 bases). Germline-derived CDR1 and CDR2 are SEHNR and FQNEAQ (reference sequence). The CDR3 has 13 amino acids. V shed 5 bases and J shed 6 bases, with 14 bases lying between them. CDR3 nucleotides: TGTGCCAGCAGCCGCGGACAGCTATCCGAGCAGTACTTC. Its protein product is CASSRGQLSEQYF.

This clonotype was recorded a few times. CDR3 in amino acids: CASSSPLRHNEQFF. The CDR3 DNA is TGTGCCAGCAGTTCACCACTGAGGCACAATGAGCAGTTCTTC. The chain employs TRBV7-2 and TRBJ2-1; D not certain. Per germline, CDR1 SGHTA and CDR2 FQGNSA. The CDR3 spans 14 residues. Between the trimmed V and J ends, which lost 6 bases and 5 bases, there was a span of 14 bases.

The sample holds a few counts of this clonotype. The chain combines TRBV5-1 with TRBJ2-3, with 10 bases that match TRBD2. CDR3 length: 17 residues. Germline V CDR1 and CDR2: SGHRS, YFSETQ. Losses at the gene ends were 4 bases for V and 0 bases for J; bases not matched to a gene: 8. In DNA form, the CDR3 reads TGCGCCAGCAGCCAACCGGGACTAGCGACTAGCACAGATACGCAGTATTTT. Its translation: CASSQPGLATSTDTQYF.